A selection of T cell receptor beta chains follows, all from one sample in a study of blood T cell repertoires in COVID-19. Sequencing was performed with immunoSEQ multiplex PCR; in TCRdb, only in-frame clones are kept and a portion is missing. The sample has 200,000 to 250,000 clones, roughly 88% seen once. Sequencing used peripheral blood. These receptors all come from a man aged 50 to 59 with COVID-19, enrolled during active disease. Each CDR3 is given with its conserved first and last residue.

V	J	CDR3
TRBV11-2	TRBJ2-5	CASSTPGGDEETQYF
TRBV11-1	TRBJ2-4	CASSSDSIAKNIQYF
TRBV7-8	TRBJ2-7	CASSLVGGINHEQYF
TRBV7-8	TRBJ1-3	CASSLAAGTGTGNTIYF
TRBV7-2	TRBJ1-6	CASSANTGGGNSPLHF
TRBV3-1/TRBV3-2	TRBJ1-4	CASSQTGIGNEKLFF
TRBV4-2	TRBJ1-1	CASSPRTGENTEAFF
TRBV10-1	TRBJ2-3	CASSWDRGADTQYF
TRBV2	TRBJ2-1	CASSEAEFYNEQFF
TRBV4-2	TRBJ2-5	CASSQDLEGGRETQYF
TRBV3-1/TRBV3-2	TRBJ1-2	CASSQGVCGDSLTRGYTF
TRBV3-1/TRBV3-2	TRBJ1-2	CASSPGAPGYGYTF
TRBV25-1	TRBJ2-3	CASRSSGGTDTQYF
TRBV18	TRBJ2-5	CASSPRGGAQETQYF
TRBV25-1	TRBJ2-1	CASSPWADLTYNEQFF
TRBV3-1/TRBV3-2	TRBJ2-2	CASSQDFWLAENTGELFF
TRBV9	TRBJ2-1	CASSPTGYNEQFF
TRBV11-2	TRBJ2-5	CASSSWGGPQYF
TRBV9	TRBJ2-7	CASSPPGTVSYEQYF
TRBV7-9	TRBJ2-2	CATAQGLDTGELFF
TRBV7-6	TRBJ2-5	CASSPDWAGTETQYF
TRBV7-9	TRBJ2-1	CASSLGFGGEQFF
TRBV6-5	TRBJ1-1	CASKGITEAFF
TRBV29-1	TRBJ2-5	CSVVVSTGTQYF
TRBV18	TRBJ1-2	CASSPTPPGEGGYTF
TRBV3-1/TRBV3-2	TRBJ1-6	CASSPTGPPLHF
TRBV5-8	TRBJ1-3	CASSLGTAGNTIYF